The clone carrying this T cell receptor (beta chain) turned up a few times. The CDR3 is 15 residues long. Trimming pared 3 bases from V and 4 bases from J, leaving 11 bases between. In germline, CDR1 is SGHKS, CDR2 YYEKEE (reference sequence). Generated by immunoSEQ multiplex PCR, the TCRdb table keeps only in-frame clones and is missing some. The repertoire holds about 55,000 clones, with 65% to 90% as singletons. These data belong to a study of blood T cell repertoires in COVID-19. On the study more broadly: Sample material is recorded as cDNA or gDNA derived from T cells, B-cell-depleted T cells, or PBMCs.

Source material: peripheral blood. V and J are TRBV5-5 and TRBJ1-6; D possibly corresponds to TRBD1 (5 bases). The clonotype was recovered from a human donor in a cohort sampled during active COVID-19. This chain's CDR3 is CASSSRTQYNSPLHF. CDR3 in DNA: TGTGCCAGCAGCTCCAGGACACAGTATAATTCACCCCTCCACTTT.